This TCR beta chain was obtained from a study of shared clonotypes between healthy human individuals. V dropped 7 bases and J dropped 7 bases, with 10 bases sitting between them. The CDR3 loop spans 11 amino acids. Germline assignment: CDR1 MDHEN and CDR2 SYDVKM. Sequencing was performed with immunoSEQ multiplex PCR; in TCRdb, only in-frame clones are kept and a portion is missing. The data show approximately 2,000,000 clones, with about nine tenths seen just once and about 0.36% held by the top ten. Concerning this clone: Other DNA sequences in this sample translate to the same CDR3.

The TCR sequence derives from a young man in good health. Some clones in this sample may be carry-over from other donors' samples. The material sequenced was naive CD4+ T cells from PBMCs. The subset was: CD45RA+ positively selected. The V gene is TRBV28, the J gene TRBJ1-2, with TRBD1 as a possible D gene (5 bases). Written as DNA, the CDR3 is TGTGCCAGCACCCGGGGGGGTGGCTACACCTTC. Its protein product is CASTRGGGYTF.